Below are 28 T cell receptor beta chains sequenced from a single sample in a study of blood T cell repertoires in COVID-19. Only in-frame clones appear in the TCRdb table, and some are missing; sequencing was by immunoSEQ multiplex PCR. The repertoire includes under 300,000 clones, roughly 87% of them detected once, and roughly 13% sits in the top ten. The sample comprised peripheral blood. These receptors all come from a human donor in a cohort sampled during active COVID-19.

This chain uses TRBV15 with TRBJ2-4; D is possibly TRBD1 (7 bases). Between the trimmed V and J ends, which lost 0 bases and 2 bases, there was a span of 17 bases. Germline CDR1 is LNHNV and CDR2 is YYDKDF (reference sequence). The CDR3 is 18 amino acids. The CDR3 loop reads CATSREAGTGDSKNIQYF. CDR3 DNA sequence: TGTGCCACCAGCAGAGAAGCCGGCACAGGGGACTCCAAAAACATTCAGTACTTC.

CDR3 loop: CASSDSGGSFPHYEQYF. In nucleotides, the CDR3 is TGTGCCAGCAGTGACTCGGGCGGGAGCTTCCCTCACTACGAGCAGTACTTC. The chain links TRBV6-4 to TRBJ2-7; 7 positions match TRBD2. The V gene end was trimmed by 0 bases and the J gene end by 3 bases; junction bases not matched to a gene: 11. The CDR3 totals 17 residues. Germline lookup yields CDR1 MRHNA and CDR2 SNTAGT.

For this clone: The junction differs from germline at one of its ends, possibly a read error. This same CDR3 is encoded by further DNA sequences in the sample. The rearrangement links TRBV27 to TRBJ2-2; 10 bases fit TRBD2. Germline V gene data show CDR1 as MNHEY and CDR2 as SMNVEV (reference sequence). The CDR3 has 19 amino acids. CDR3 region: CASSLEVLAGDSSGGELFF. The CDR3 DNA reads as TGTGCTAGCAGTTTAGAAGTCCTAGCGGGGGACTCTTCCGGCGGGGAGCTGTTTTTT.

The CDR3 nucleotides are TGTGCCAGCAGTGTCGTCTCGAGCGGGAGGGCCGGAGGCGAGCAGTACTTC. Translated, it gives CASSVVSSGRAGGEQYF. V and J are TRBV2 and TRBJ2-7; 10 bases are a match to TRBD2. Trimming took 4 bases from V and 6 from J; bases not matched to a gene: 15. The length of the CDR3 is 17 residues. Germline V gene lookup returns CDR1 SNHLY and CDR2 FYNNEI.

This clone appeared once. The chain uses TRBV5-8 and TRBJ1-5; tentatively, D is TRBD1 (6 bases). Germline-derived CDR1 and CDR2 are SGHTS and YDEGEE. The CDR3 runs 14 residues. Between the trimmed V and J ends, which lost 4 bases and 10 bases, there was a span of 18 bases. The CDR3 spells CASSGGLPGQPQHF. The CDR3 DNA reads as TGTGCCAGCAGCGGGGGCCTTCCTGGCCAACCCCAGCATTTT. The full variable domain, with the rest looked up from reference TRBV5-8 and TRBJ1-5, is EAGVTQSPTHLIKTRGQQATLRCSPISGHTSVYWYQQALGLGLQFLLWYDEGEERNRGNFPPRFSGRQFPNYSSELNVNALELEDSALYLCASSGGLPGQPQHFGDGTRLSIL.

CDR3 protein: CASSVKNEDSYEQYF. The CDR3 DNA reads TGCGCCAGCAGTGTTAAGAACGAGGACTCCTACGAGCAGTACTTC. The chain recombines TRBV10-1 with TRBJ2-7; D remains unclear. CDR1 is WNHNN and CDR2 is SYGVQD in the germline V gene (reference sequence). The V gene lost 4 bases and the J gene lost 0 bases, with 13 bases spanning the gap. There are 15 residues in the CDR3.

The chain has TRBV7-2 and TRBJ2-3; D ambiguous. Deletions cut 2 bases from V and 6 bases from J, with 6 bases between. Germline CDR1 reads SGHTA; CDR2 reads FQGNSA. This CDR3 has 12 amino acids. CDR3 DNA: TGTGCCAGCAGCTTATCGGAGGATACGCAGTATTTT. Its translation is CASSLSEDTQYF.

CDR3 coding DNA: TGTGCCAGCAGCCCCCAGGGGCTCCCCAATGAAAAACTGTTTTTT. It encodes CASSPQGLPNEKLFF. The chain combines TRBV2 with TRBJ1-4; TRBD1 is a possible D gene (6 bases). Germline CDR1 and CDR2: SNHLY and FYNNEI. CDR3 length: 15 residues. The germline V and J ends were trimmed by 6 bases and 5 bases, with 16 bases remaining between them. Variable domain in full (rest from reference TRBV2 and TRBJ1-4): EPEVTQTPSHQVTQMGQEVILRCVPISNHLYFYWYRQILGQKVEFLVSFYNNEISEKSEIFDDQFSVERPDGSNFTLKIRSTKLEDSAMYFCASSPQGLPNEKLFFGSGTQLSVL.

The rearrangement uses TRBV5-1 and TRBJ2-3; D possibly corresponds to TRBD2 (5 bases). The germline V gene encodes CDR1 SGHRS and CDR2 YFSETQ. The V gene lost 2 bases and the J gene lost 0 bases, with 10 bases spanning the gap. The CDR3 spans 15 residues. CDR3 region: CASSLGGRSTDTQYF. The CDR3 DNA follows: TGCGCCAGCAGCTTAGGAGGACGGAGCACAGATACGCAGTATTTT.

As concerns this clone: Other DNA sequences from this sample encode an identical CDR3 as well. The chain carries TRBV24-1 and TRBJ2-3, with a tentative D call TRBD2 (5 bases). CDR1 is KGHDR and CDR2 is SFDVKD in the germline V gene. V was clipped by 2 bases and J by 1 base, with 9 bases between them. This CDR3 is 15 amino acids long. CDR3 in DNA: TGTGCCACCAGTGATTCGAGCGGACGCACAGATACGCAGTATTTT. Protein product: CATSDSSGRTDTQYF.

The chain couples TRBV12-5 to TRBJ2-3; tentatively, D is TRBD2 (6 bases). V was pared by 5 bases and J by 4 bases, with 22 bases between. The germline V gene encodes CDR1 LGHNT and CDR2 FRNRAP. The CDR3 extends over 17 amino acids. The CDR3 sequence: CASGPRGGLAISDTQYF. The DNA of the CDR3 is TGTGCTAGTGGTCCCAGAGGCGGCCTAGCGATATCAGATACGCAGTATTTT.

Comments on this clone: Other DNA sequences in this specimen translate into the identical CDR3. The chain couples TRBV7-2 to TRBJ2-7; 8 bases fit TRBD1. The trim removed 1 base at V and 4 bases at J, leaving 3 bases unmatched. From germline, CDR1 is SGHTA and CDR2 FQGNSA. The CDR3 contains 14 residues. CDR3 loop: CASSLGTGPYEQYF. The DNA of the CDR3 is TGTGCCAGCAGCTTAGGGACAGGGCCATACGAGCAGTACTTC.

This chain joins TRBV28 and TRBJ2-1; 10 positions match TRBD2. The CDR3 has 16 residues. Germline CDR1 is MDHEN and CDR2 is SYDVKM. Trimming removed 2 bases from V and 9 bases from J; junction bases left unmatched: 10. The DNA for the CDR3 is TGTGCCAGCAGTTTAGGCGGGCTAGCGGGAGTCGCTGAGCAGTTCTTC. It encodes CASSLGGLAGVAEQFF.

The chain combines TRBV28 with TRBJ1-2; D not resolved. This CDR3 is built from 13 residues. V was cut by 3 bases and J by 4 bases, with 9 bases left in between. Germline V CDR1 and CDR2: MDHEN, SYDVKM. The CDR3 DNA sequence: TGTGCCAGCAGTTTCCCGCCAGGCTATGGCTACACCTTC. It yields the protein CASSFPPGYGYTF.

The chain couples TRBV6-2 or TRBV6-3 to TRBJ2-7; TRBD2 agrees at 10 bases. V lost 6 bases and J lost 6; bases outside the gene matches: 2. Germline V gene lookup returns CDR1 MNHEY and CDR2 SVGEGT. There are 12 residues in the CDR3. The CDR3 loop reads CASRPSGGEQYF. In nucleotides, the CDR3 is TGTGCCAGCAGACCTAGCGGGGGCGAGCAGTACTTC.

The V and J genes are TRBV9 and TRBJ2-1; the D gene is possibly TRBD1 (5 bases). The CDR3 contains 16 residues. The V end was cut by 0 bases, the J end by 6 bases, with 16 bases between. The germline V gene encodes CDR1 SGDLS and CDR2 YYNGEE. In DNA form, the CDR3 reads TGTGCCAGCAGCGTAGATCAGGGCAATCTGCTCAATGAGCAGTTCTTC. This sequence encodes CASSVDQGNLLNEQFF.

The chain recombines TRBV4-1 with TRBJ1-4; TRBD1 matches 7 bases. The junction had 4 bases not matched to a gene; V was cut back by 2 bases and J by 7 bases. This CDR3 has 14 residues. The germline V gene has CDR1 MGHRA and CDR2 YSYEKL. The CDR3: CASSQRQGFEKLFF. The CDR3 DNA reads TGCGCCAGCAGCCAAAGACAGGGTTTTGAAAAACTGTTTTTT.

This clone was found once. This chain connects TRBV9 to TRBJ1-2, with 9 bases fitting TRBD1. The length of the CDR3 is 16 residues. Germline values: CDR1 SGDLS, CDR2 YYNGEE. Trimming cost V 3 bases and J 7 bases; bases outside gene matches: 13. The CDR3 sequence is CASSASGGGQGFGYTF. CDR3 nucleotide sequence: TGTGCCAGCAGCGCCTCTGGGGGGGGACAGGGATTTGGCTACACCTTC.

The V gene is TRBV27, the J gene TRBJ2-7; 8 positions agree with TRBD2. Per the germline V gene, CDR1 is MNHEY and CDR2 is SMNVEV (reference sequence). This CDR3 is 14 amino acids long. The ends lost 7 bases at V and 2 bases at J; junction bases unmatched: 7. DNA of the CDR3: TGTGCCAGCATCCCTGCCGGGGGGGCCTACGAGCAGTACTTC. Translation: CASIPAGGAYEQYF.

The V gene is TRBV28, the J gene TRBJ2-2; 14 nucleotides agree with TRBD2. V was clipped by 4 bases and J by 4 bases; unmatched bases: 2. CDR1 is MDHEN and CDR2 is SYDVKM in the germline V gene. CDR3 length equals 16 residues. CDR3 sequence (DNA): TGTGCCAGCAGTTCCGGACTAGCGGGAGGCACCGGGGAGCTGTTTTTT. The encoded protein is CASSSGLAGGTGELFF. The whole variable domain, remainder taken from reference TRBV28 and TRBJ2-2, is DVKVTQSSRYLVKRTGEKVFLECVQDMDHENMFWYRQDPGLGLRLIYFSYDVKMKEKGDIPEGYSVSREKKERFSLILESASTNQTSMYLCASSSGLAGGTGELFFGEGSRLTVL.

This chain joins TRBV10-3 and TRBJ2-7, with D perhaps matching TRBD2 (6 bases). The CDR3 is made up of 15 amino acids. Per germline, CDR1 ENHRY and CDR2 SYGVKD. Trimming removed 1 base at V and 3 bases at J, with 13 bases between. This CDR3 is CAISEFGGRNYEQYF. The CDR3 DNA reads TGTGCCATCAGTGAGTTCGGGGGAAGGAACTACGAGCAGTACTTC.

V is TRBV28 and J is TRBJ1-5; D may be TRBD1 (6 bases). Germline CDR1 MDHEN, CDR2 SYDVKM. The germline V and J ends were trimmed by 5 bases and 6 bases, with 17 bases remaining between them. CDR3 length: 15 amino acids. CDR3 sequence (DNA): TGTGCCAGCAGTCAAAATCCAGGGGAAAGTCAGCCCCAGCATTTT. Its protein product is CASSQNPGESQPQHF.

The chain recombines TRBV5-5 with TRBJ1-1, with TRBD1 identical over 12 bases. CDR3 length: 17 amino acids. Germline loops: CDR1 SGHKS, CDR2 YYEKEE (reference sequence). V gave up 4 bases and J gave up 3 bases; unmatched junction bases: 10. CDR3 amino acids: CASSPRDRGRLDTEAFF. The CDR3 coding sequence is TGTGCCAGCAGCCCTCGGGACAGGGGGCGCTTGGACACTGAAGCTTTCTTT.

The genes are TRBV6-5 and TRBJ1-5; possible D gene TRBD1, 6 bases. V lost 2 bases and J 4 bases, leaving 12 bases between the germline ends. The germline V gene has CDR1 MNHEY and CDR2 SVGAGI. The CDR3 has 15 amino acids. CDR3 DNA sequence: TGTGCCAGCAGTTACCGTACAGGGATTAATCAGCCCCAGCATTTT. It is translated as CASSYRTGINQPQHF.

This sequence joins TRBV30 and TRBJ1-1; D possibly corresponds to TRBD1 (5 bases). Between the trimmed V and J ends, which lost 0 bases and 4 bases, there was a span of 21 bases. Germline-derived CDR1 and CDR2 are GTSNPN and SVGIG (reference sequence). The CDR3 loop spans 17 amino acids. The CDR3 bases are TGTGCCTGGAGTGTAGGGGAAGCAAGTTCGTGGGGCACTGAAGCTTTCTTT. This encodes CAWSVGEASSWGTEAFF. The variable domain in full, completed from reference TRBV30 and TRBJ1-1, reads SQTIHQWPATLVQPVGSPLSLECTVEGTSNPNLYWYRQAAGRGLQLLFYSVGIGQISSEVPQNLSASRPQDRQFILSSKKLLLSDSGFYLCAWSVGEASSWGTEAFFGQGTRLTVV.

The rearrangement uses TRBV5-1 and TRBJ2-5; no definite D call. Germline lookup yields CDR1 SGHRS and CDR2 YFSETQ. Trimming removed 0 bases from V and 3 bases from J, with 6 bases in between. The CDR3 spans 13 residues. The CDR3 here is CASSLGQEETQYF. Here the CDR3 DNA reads TGCGCCAGCAGCTTGGGGCAGGAAGAGACCCAGTACTTC.

The chain links TRBV19 to TRBJ2-1; D is perhaps TRBD1 (6 bases). V gave up 6 bases and J gave up 8 bases, with 20 bases separating them. The CDR3 sequence is 15 residues long. CDR1 is LNHDA and CDR2 is SQIVND in the germline V gene (reference sequence). The CDR3: CASSPDRSGFYEQFF. The CDR3 coding sequence is TGTGCCAGTAGCCCGGACAGATCAGGTTTTTATGAGCAGTTCTTC.

The chain is built from TRBV6-5 and TRBJ1-6, with 7 bases that match TRBD1. This CDR3 comprises 15 residues. With V trimmed by 10 bases and J by 5 bases, 11 bases remained unmatched. Germline V gene data show CDR1 as MNHEY and CDR2 as SVGAGI. CDR3 coding DNA: TGTGCCACCCACAGTGGGACAGTCAATAATTCACCCCTCCACTTT. This gives the protein CATHSGTVNNSPLHF.